This entry describes one TCR beta chain. The antigen remains undetermined. TCRdb's copy holds only in-frame clones and misses some; the assay was immunoSEQ multiplex PCR. This table holds roughly 40,000 clones, 71% found once. These data belong to a study of PD-1 blockade in classical Hodgkin lymphoma. On the study more broadly: Once every 2 weeks, patients received intravenous nivolumab at 3 mg/kg. Study-wide results and caveats: A significant rise in TCR diversity was seen by C4D1 for CD4+ cells but not for CD8+ cells.

Relapse after autologous stem cell transplantation occurred in every patient, and brentuximab vedotin exposure varied. Looked up from germline, CDR1 is SEHNR and CDR2 is FQNEAQ (reference sequence). CDR3 length equals 15 residues. V was clipped by 5 bases and J by 3 bases; unmatched bases: 10. The chain recombines TRBV7-9 with TRBJ2-7, with TRBD1 matching over 7 bases. This clonotype originated in a human donor with classical Hodgkin lymphoma. This specimen consisted of peripheral blood mononuclear cells (PBMCs), obtained at baseline. The CDR3 reads CASSNQGVALYEQYF. CDR3 sequence (DNA): TGTGCCAGCAGCAATCAGGGGGTAGCACTCTACGAGCAGTACTTC.